This TCR beta chain was captured by sequencing in a study of vaccination effects on CD4 cells after COVID-19. General study findings and limits: Researchers report that only 1 of 255 vaccine-induced clones in healthy vaccinees cross-reacted with common cold coronaviruses.

Comments on this clone: Its antigen is still unknown.

Assay used: immunoSEQ multiplex PCR; TCRdb lists only in-frame clones, some missing. In the table there are tens of thousands of clones, 65% to 85% of which are singletons. Pools of viral peptides were used by the ViraFEST assay to expand antigen-specific CD4+ T cells ahead of sequencing. Culture proceeded for 10 days, and CD4+ T cells were then isolated. V lost 5 bases and J 2 bases, leaving 10 bases between the germline ends. The CDR3 is 13 amino acids. The TCR sequence derives from a human donor who received a COVID-19 vaccine. Sequences were derived from CD4+ T cells from PBMCs cultured with HCoV-229E spike peptides, sampled before COVID-19 vaccination. The chain employs TRBV12-3 or TRBV12-4 and TRBJ2-7; TRBD2 is a possible D gene (6 bases). The CDR3 spells CASSGTETYEQYF. In DNA form, the CDR3 reads TGTGCCAGCAGTGGGACTGAAACCTACGAGCAGTACTTC.